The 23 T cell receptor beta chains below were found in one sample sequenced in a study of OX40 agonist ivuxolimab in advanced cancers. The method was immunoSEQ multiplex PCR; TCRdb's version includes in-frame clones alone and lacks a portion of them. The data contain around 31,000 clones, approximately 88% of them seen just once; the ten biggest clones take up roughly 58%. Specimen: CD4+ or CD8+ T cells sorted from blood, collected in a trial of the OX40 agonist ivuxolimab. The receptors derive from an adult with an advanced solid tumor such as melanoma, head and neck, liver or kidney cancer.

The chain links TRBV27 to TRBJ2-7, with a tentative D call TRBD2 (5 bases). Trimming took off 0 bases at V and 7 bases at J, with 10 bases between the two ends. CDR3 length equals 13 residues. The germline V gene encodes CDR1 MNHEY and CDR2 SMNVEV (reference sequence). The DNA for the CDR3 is TGTGCCAGCAGTTTATCTGGACCGGGGGAGCAGTACTTC. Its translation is CASSLSGPGEQYF.

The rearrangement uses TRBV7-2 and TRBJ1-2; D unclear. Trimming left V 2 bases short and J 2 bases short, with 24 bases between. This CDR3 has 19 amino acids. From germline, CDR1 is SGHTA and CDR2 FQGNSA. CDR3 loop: CASSLRLIAGPALNYGYTF. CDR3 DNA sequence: TGTGCCAGCAGCTTAAGGCTCATAGCAGGACCAGCGCTGAACTATGGCTACACCTTC.

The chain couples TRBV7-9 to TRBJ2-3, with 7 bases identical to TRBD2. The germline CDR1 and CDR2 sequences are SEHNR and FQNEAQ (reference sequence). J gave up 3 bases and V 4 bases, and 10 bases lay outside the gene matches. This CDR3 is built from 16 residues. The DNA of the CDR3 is TGTGCCAGCAGCTCAGGACTAGATCTGGTGACAGATACGCAGTATTTT. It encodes CASSSGLDLVTDTQYF.

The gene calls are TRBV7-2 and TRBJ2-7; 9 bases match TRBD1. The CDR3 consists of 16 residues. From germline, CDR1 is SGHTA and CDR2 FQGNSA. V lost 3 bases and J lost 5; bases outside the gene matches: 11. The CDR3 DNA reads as TGTGCCAGCAGCTTTTCGTGGGACAGGGTGTTTGACGAGCAGTACTTC. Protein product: CASSFSWDRVFDEQYF.

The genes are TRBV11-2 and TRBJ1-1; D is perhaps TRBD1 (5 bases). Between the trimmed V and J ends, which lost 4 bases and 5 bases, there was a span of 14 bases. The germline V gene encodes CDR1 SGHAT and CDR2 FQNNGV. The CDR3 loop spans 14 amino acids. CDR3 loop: CASSSTGGWTEAFF. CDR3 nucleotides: TGTGCCAGCAGCTCAACAGGAGGTTGGACTGAAGCTTTCTTT.

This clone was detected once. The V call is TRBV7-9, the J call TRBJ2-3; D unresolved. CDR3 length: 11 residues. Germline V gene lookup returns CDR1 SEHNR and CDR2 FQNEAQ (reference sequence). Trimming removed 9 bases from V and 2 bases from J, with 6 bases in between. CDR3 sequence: CASEHTDTQYF. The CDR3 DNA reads TGTGCCAGTGAACACACAGATACGCAGTATTTT.

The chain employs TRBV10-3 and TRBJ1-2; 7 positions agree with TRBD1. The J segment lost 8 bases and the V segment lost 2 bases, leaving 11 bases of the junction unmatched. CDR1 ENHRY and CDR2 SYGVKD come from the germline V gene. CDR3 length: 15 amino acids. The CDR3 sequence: CAISEALDREKGYTF. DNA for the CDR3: TGTGCCATCAGTGAGGCACTTGACAGGGAAAAAGGCTACACCTTC.

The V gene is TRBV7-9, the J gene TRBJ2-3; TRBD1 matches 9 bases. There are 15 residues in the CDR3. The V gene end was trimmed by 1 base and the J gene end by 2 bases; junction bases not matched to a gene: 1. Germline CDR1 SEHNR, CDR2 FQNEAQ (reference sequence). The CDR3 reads CASSLDRGLTDTQYF. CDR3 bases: TGTGCCAGCAGCTTAGACAGGGGGCTCACAGATACGCAGTATTTT.

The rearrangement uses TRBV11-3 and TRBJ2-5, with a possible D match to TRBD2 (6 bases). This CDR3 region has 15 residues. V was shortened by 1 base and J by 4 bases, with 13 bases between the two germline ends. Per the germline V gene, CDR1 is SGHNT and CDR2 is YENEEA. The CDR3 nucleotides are TGTGCCAGCAGCTTAGGGGGGAAAGCGGGAGAGACCCAGTACTTC. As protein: CASSLGGKAGETQYF.

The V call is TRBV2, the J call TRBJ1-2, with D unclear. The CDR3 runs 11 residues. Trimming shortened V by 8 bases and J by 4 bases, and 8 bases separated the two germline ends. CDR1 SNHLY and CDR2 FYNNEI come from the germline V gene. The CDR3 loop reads CASGPAYGYTF. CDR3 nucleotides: TGTGCCAGCGGTCCGGCCTATGGCTACACCTTC.

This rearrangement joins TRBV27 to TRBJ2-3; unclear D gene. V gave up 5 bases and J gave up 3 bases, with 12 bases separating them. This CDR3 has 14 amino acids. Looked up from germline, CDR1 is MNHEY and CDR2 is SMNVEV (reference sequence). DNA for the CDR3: TGTGCCAGCAGTGCCCGACACATTACAGATACGCAGTATTTT. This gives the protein CASSARHITDTQYF.

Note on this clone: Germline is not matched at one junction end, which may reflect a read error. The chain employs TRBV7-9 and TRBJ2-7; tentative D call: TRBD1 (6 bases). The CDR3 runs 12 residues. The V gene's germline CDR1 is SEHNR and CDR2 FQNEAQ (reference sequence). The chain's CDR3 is CTSSAGDGEQYF. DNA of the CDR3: TGTACCAGCAGCGCAGGGGATGGCGAGCAGTACTTC. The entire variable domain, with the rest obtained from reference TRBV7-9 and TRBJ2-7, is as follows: DTGVSQNPRHKITKRGQNVTFRCDPISEHNRLYWYRQTLGQGPEFLTYFQNEAQLEKSRLLSDRFSAERPKGSFSTLEIQRTEQGDSAMYLCTSSAGDGEQYFGPGTRLTVT.

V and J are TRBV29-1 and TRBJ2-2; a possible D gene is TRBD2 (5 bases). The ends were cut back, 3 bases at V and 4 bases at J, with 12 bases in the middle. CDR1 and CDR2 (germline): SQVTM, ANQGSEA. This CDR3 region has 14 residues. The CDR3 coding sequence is TGCAGCGTTGACCCGGGATTGAGCACCGGGGAGCTGTTTTTT. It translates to CSVDPGLSTGELFF.

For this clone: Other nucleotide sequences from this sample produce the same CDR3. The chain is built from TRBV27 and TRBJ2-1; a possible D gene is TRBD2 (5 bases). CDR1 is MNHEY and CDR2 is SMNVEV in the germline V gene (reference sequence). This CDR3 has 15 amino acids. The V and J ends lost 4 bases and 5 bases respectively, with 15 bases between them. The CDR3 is CASSSPGSINNEQFF. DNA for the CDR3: TGTGCCAGCAGTTCCCCGGGGTCCATTAACAATGAGCAGTTCTTC.

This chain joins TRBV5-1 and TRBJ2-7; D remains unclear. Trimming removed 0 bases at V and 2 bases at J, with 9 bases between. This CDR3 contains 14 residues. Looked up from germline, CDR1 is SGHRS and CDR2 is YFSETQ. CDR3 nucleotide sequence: TGCGCCAGCAGCTTGGAGGCCGGAGCCTACGAGCAGTACTTC. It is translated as CASSLEAGAYEQYF.

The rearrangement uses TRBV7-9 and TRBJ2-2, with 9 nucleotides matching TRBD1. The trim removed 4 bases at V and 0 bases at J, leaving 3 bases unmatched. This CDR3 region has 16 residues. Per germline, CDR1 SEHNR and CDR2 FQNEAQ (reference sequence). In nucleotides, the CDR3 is TGTGCCAGCAGCTCCGGGACAGGGACGAACACCGGGGAGCTGTTTTTT. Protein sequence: CASSSGTGTNTGELFF.

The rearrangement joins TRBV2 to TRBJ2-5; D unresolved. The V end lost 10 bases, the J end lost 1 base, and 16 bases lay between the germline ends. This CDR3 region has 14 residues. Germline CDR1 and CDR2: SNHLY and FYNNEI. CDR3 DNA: TGTGCCATCACCGACCCAATCTTCCAAGAGACCCAGTACTTC. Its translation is CAITDPIFQETQYF.

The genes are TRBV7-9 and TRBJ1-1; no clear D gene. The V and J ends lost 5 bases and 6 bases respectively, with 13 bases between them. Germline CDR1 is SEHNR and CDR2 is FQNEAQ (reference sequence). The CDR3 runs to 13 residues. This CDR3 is CASSPPPRAEAFF. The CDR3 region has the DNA TGTGCCAGCAGCCCCCCCCCGCGGGCTGAAGCTTTCTTT.

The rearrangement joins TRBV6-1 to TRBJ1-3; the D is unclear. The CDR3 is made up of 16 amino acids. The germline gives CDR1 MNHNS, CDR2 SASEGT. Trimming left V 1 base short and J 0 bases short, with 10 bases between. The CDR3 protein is CASSEDTGSSGNTIYF. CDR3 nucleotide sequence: TGTGCCAGCAGTGAAGACACGGGGAGCTCTGGAAACACCATATATTTT.

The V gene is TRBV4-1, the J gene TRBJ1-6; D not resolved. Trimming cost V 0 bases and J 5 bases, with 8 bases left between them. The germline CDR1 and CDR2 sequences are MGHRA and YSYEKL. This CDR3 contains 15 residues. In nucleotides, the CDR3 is TGCGCCAGCAGCCAAGATCCACGGGATAATTCACCCCTCCACTTT. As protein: CASSQDPRDNSPLHF.

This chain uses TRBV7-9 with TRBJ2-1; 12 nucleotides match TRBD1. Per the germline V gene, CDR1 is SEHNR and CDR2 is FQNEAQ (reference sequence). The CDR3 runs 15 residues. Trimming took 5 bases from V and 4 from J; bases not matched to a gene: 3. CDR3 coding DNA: TGTGCCAGCAGCGGGACAGGGGGCAGGTACAATGAGCAGTTCTTC. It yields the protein CASSGTGGRYNEQFF.

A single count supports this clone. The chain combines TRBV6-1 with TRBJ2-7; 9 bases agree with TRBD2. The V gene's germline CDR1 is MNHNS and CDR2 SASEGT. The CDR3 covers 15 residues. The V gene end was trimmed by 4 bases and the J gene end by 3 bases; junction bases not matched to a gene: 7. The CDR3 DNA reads TGTGCCAGCAGTGCCCTGCGGGGGGGTGGCTACGAGCAGTACTTC. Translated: CASSALRGGGYEQYF.

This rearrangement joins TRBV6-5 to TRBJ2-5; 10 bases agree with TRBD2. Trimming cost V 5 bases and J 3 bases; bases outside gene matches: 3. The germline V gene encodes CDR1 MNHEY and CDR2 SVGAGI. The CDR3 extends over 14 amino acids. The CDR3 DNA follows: TGTGCCAGCAGTCGGCTAGCGGGGGAAGAGACCCAGTACTTC. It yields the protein CASSRLAGEETQYF.